The 20 T cell receptor beta chains in this list originate from one sample, sequenced in a study of T cells in Graves' hyperthyroidism and ophthalmopathy. Amplification of TCR beta CDR3 regions was performed using RNA transcripts as template. An initial round of RT-PCR targeting the TCR CDR3 relied on the HTBI primer set. TCRdb passed the multiplex PCR reads through MiXCR, listing each CDR3 protein once. The sample holds 700,000 or so distinct CDR3 sequences, roughly 17% seen once. Sequenced sample: blood. These TCRs come from a man younger than 35 with Graves' hyperthyroidism.

This chain links TRBV11-3 with TRBJ2-2; possibly TRBD1 or TRBD2 for D (5 bases each). V lost 3 bases, J lost 7 bases, and 12 bases lay in between. The CDR3 is 14 amino acids. CDR1 is SGHNT and CDR2 is YENEEA in the germline V gene. The CDR3 DNA reads as TGTGCCAGCAGCTTGACCGGGGCGGACGGGGAGCTGTTTTTT. This translates into CASSLTGADGELFF.

At least ten counts were recorded for this clonotype. The V call is TRBV20-1, the J call TRBJ2-1; D uncertain. The V end was cut by 3 bases, the J end by 4 bases, with 13 bases between. The CDR3 is 14 residues long. The germline gives CDR1 DFQATT, CDR2 SNEGSKA (reference sequence). This CDR3 reads CSARDGDGYNEQFF. The CDR3 coding sequence is TGCAGTGCTAGGGATGGAGATGGGTACAATGAGCAGTTCTTC.

This clonotype was counted only a few times. This chain links TRBV30 with TRBJ1-1; D remains ambiguous. The V gene lost 3 bases and the J gene lost 10 bases, with 15 bases spanning the gap. From germline, CDR1 is GTSNPN and CDR2 SVGIG (reference sequence). The CDR3 covers 12 residues. Here the CDR3 DNA reads TGTGCCTGGAGGGACCGGGAGGTCGGAGCTTTCTTT. Protein: CAWRDREVGAFF.

The gene calls are TRBV7-3 and TRBJ2-1, with TRBD2 as a possible D gene (6 bases). The V end lost 2 bases, the J end lost 5 bases, and 13 bases lay between the germline ends. The CDR3 is 15 amino acids. Germline-derived CDR1 and CDR2 are SGHTA and FQGTGA. Here the CDR3 DNA reads TGTGCCAGCAGCTTATCTGGGCGGGGAAACAATGAGCAGTTCTTC. It yields the protein CASSLSGRGNNEQFF.

With respect to this clonotype: A much larger clone lies one base from this, so it may be a read error. V and J are TRBV11-2 and TRBJ2-4, with D uncertain. Per the germline V gene, CDR1 is SGHAT and CDR2 is FQNNGV. The CDR3 runs to 15 residues. V lost 5 bases and J lost 7, with 18 bases in between. The CDR3 sequence: CASSVGRRPLNIQYF. Written as DNA, the CDR3 is TGTGCCAGCAGCGTTGGAAGACGACCACTTAACATTCAGTACTTC.

This chain uses TRBV11-2 with TRBJ1-2; D unresolved. Trimming shortened V by 1 base and J by 4 bases, and 7 bases separated the two germline ends. Germline loops: CDR1 SGHAT, CDR2 FQNNGV. CDR3 size: 13 residues. The CDR3 DNA reads TGTGCCAGCAGCTTAGCCATCAGCTATGGCTACACCTTC. It translates to CASSLAISYGYTF.

This rearrangement joins TRBV25-1 to TRBJ1-2; no reliable D call. V was trimmed by 5 bases and J by 8 bases, leaving 15 bases between them. The germline V gene encodes CDR1 MGHDK and CDR2 SYGVNS. The length of the CDR3 is 13 residues. As DNA, the CDR3 is TGTGCCAGCAGTCCAACGACGAACCGGGGCTACACCTTC. It is translated as CASSPTTNRGYTF.

This clonotype came up many times. The J gene is TRBJ2-3, the V gene TRBV7-9; 14 bases align to TRBD2. The CDR3 length is 16 residues. The germline V gene has CDR1 SEHNR and CDR2 FQNEAQ (reference sequence). Trimming cost V 6 bases and J 5 bases; bases outside gene matches: 7. DNA for the CDR3: TGTGCCAGCAGTGTCCTCGGGACTAGCGGGAGAGATACGCAGTATTTT. It specifies CASSVLGTSGRDTQYF.

The sample holds many counts of this clonotype. The rearrangement joins TRBV28 to TRBJ1-2; no firm D call. CDR3 length equals 15 residues. In germline, CDR1 is MDHEN, CDR2 SYDVKM. The V and J ends lost 6 bases and 5 bases respectively, with 19 bases between them. In nucleotides, the CDR3 is TGTGCCAGCAGACCCTGGGATGTGCGGGTATATGGCTACACCTTC. Protein sequence: CASRPWDVRVYGYTF.

This clonotype was recorded at least ten times. The rearrangement links TRBV2 to TRBJ2-2; a weak D match, TRBD2 (5 bases). CDR3 length: 14 residues. Germline lookup yields CDR1 SNHLY and CDR2 FYNNEI. V was trimmed by 8 bases and J by 4 bases, leaving 14 bases between them. DNA of the CDR3: TGTGCCAGCGGGGTGGGTGGAGGCACCGGGGAGCTGTTTTTT. Its protein is CASGVGGGTGELFF.

About this clonotype: A much larger clone differs from this one at a single base, so this may be a read error. The rearrangement uses TRBV10-3 and TRBJ2-7, with TRBD2 as a possible D gene (6 bases). The CDR3 is made up of 14 amino acids. V was trimmed by 0 bases and J by 9 bases, leaving 15 bases between them. CDR1 ENHRY and CDR2 SYGVKD come from the germline V gene. The CDR3 protein is CAISESSGRDGQYF. CDR3 in DNA: TGTGCCATCAGTGAGTCGTCTGGGCGGGACGGGCAGTACTTC.

The rearrangement links TRBV4-1 to TRBJ2-1; 8 nucleotides align to TRBD1. CDR3 size: 17 residues. Losses at the gene ends were 2 bases for V and 0 bases for J; bases not matched to a gene: 6. Germline assignment: CDR1 MGHRA and CDR2 YSYEKL. Written as DNA, the CDR3 is TGCGCCAGCAGCCAATTACCGGGACAGGTCTCCTACAATGAGCAGTTCTTC. This translates into CASSQLPGQVSYNEQFF.

This clonotype was detected only once. This chain connects TRBV29-1 to TRBJ2-2; TRBD1 aligns across 8 bases. CDR1 is SQVTM and CDR2 is ANQGSEA in the germline V gene. Trimming cost V 5 bases and J 5 bases; bases outside gene matches: 7. The CDR3 runs 14 residues. The CDR3 region is CSVTGGRYTGELFF. Here the CDR3 DNA reads TGCAGCGTTACAGGGGGACGATATACCGGGGAGCTGTTTTTT.

The chain carries TRBV20-1 and TRBJ2-7, with D perhaps matching TRBD2 (6 bases). V was pared by 4 bases and J by 0 bases, with 13 bases between. Germline V lookup: CDR1 DFQATT, CDR2 SNEGSKA (reference sequence). The CDR3 totals 14 residues. DNA for the CDR3: TGCAGTGCTAAAACCGGGACTCCCTCCTACGAGCAGTACTTC. Protein product: CSAKTGTPSYEQYF.

The table lists this clonotype with a few counts. The chain has TRBV13 and TRBJ1-3; a possible D gene is TRBD1 (5 bases). Looked up from germline, CDR1 is PRHDT and CDR2 is FYEKMQ (reference sequence). The ends were cut back, 3 bases at V and 4 bases at J, with 16 bases in the middle. The CDR3 has 16 residues. The CDR3, as DNA: TGTGCCAGCAGCTTTATTGGGGCCATCAGGGGAAACACCATATATTTT. Translation gives CASSFIGAIRGNTIYF. Looking up the rest from reference TRBV13 and TRBJ1-3 gives the full variable domain: AAGVIQSPRHLIKEKRETATLKCYPIPRHDTVYWYQQGPGQDPQFLISFYEKMQSDKGSIPDRFSAQQFSDYHSELNMSSLELGDSALYFCASSFIGAIRGNTIYFGEGSWLTVV.

There are many counts of this clonotype. V gene TRBV7-2 combines with J gene TRBJ2-7; the match to TRBD2 covers 12 bases. V trimming: 5 bases; J trimming: 3 bases; junction bases outside the gene matches: 17. Germline V lookup: CDR1 SGHTA, CDR2 FQGNSA. CDR3 length: 19 amino acids. In DNA form, the CDR3 reads TGTGCCAGCAGCCCCCGGGACAGTCTCAGACTAGCGGGAGTCTACGAGCAGTACTTC. It is translated as CASSPRDSLRLAGVYEQYF.

The sample holds many counts of this clonotype. The rearrangement uses TRBV2 and TRBJ2-2; TRBD2 agrees at 7 bases. The CDR3 has 15 residues. Germline V CDR1 and CDR2: SNHLY, FYNNEI. J gave up 1 base and V 3 bases, and 2 bases lay outside the gene matches. CDR3 in DNA: TGTGCCAGCAGTGACTCTAGCGGGAACACCGGGGAGCTGTTTTTT. Translation gives CASSDSSGNTGELFF.

Worth noting for this clonotype: A much larger clone lies one base from this, so it may be a read error. The chain uses TRBV7-2 and TRBJ2-7; 9 bases fit TRBD2. Germline CDR1 reads SGHTA; CDR2 reads FQGNSA. This CDR3 is 16 amino acids long. V shed 1 base, J shed 3 bases, and the junction held 7 bases outside the gene matches. CDR3 bases: TGTGCCAGCAGCTTAGATCGGGATAGCGGGAGCTACGAGCAGTACTTC. This sequence encodes CASSLDRDSGSYEQYF.

This clonotype was seen ten or more times. This sequence joins TRBV2 and TRBJ1-5, with D perhaps matching TRBD1 (6 bases). The CDR3 is 14 residues long. With 6 bases removed from V and 2 bases from J, the gap between germline ends came to 11 bases. The V gene's germline CDR1 is SNHLY and CDR2 FYNNEI. CDR3 loop: CASRGAGGNQPQHF. The CDR3 coding sequence is TGTGCCAGCAGGGGGGCAGGAGGCAATCAGCCCCAGCATTTT. Based on the CDR3 plus reference TRBV2 and TRBJ1-5, the full variable domain is EPEVTQTPSHQVTQMGQEVILRCVPISNHLYFYWYRQILGQKVEFLVSFYNNEISEKSEIFDDQFSVERPDGSNFTLKIRSTKLEDSAMYFCASRGAGGNQPQHFGDGTRLSIL.

This clonotype was observed at least ten times. This chain uses TRBV11-3 with TRBJ2-2; 7 nucleotides agree with TRBD2. The CDR3 is made up of 16 amino acids. The V segment lost 5 bases and the J segment 7 bases; nucleotides outside the gene matches: 13. The germline V gene encodes CDR1 SGHNT and CDR2 YENEEA. The DNA for the CDR3 is TGTGCCAGCAGCAACCGGGCCGCGGGCGGGGGCGGGGAGCTGTTTTTT. Translated, it gives CASSNRAAGGGGELFF.